These T cell receptor beta chains were read from a single sample in a study of blood T cell repertoires in COVID-19. The data were produced by immunoSEQ multiplex PCR, yet TCRdb's version contains in-frame clones alone and is incomplete. Among 45,000 or so clones listed, 86% were seen once. Sequencing input: peripheral blood. Receptors originate from a woman aged 60 to 75 with acute or convalescent COVID-19. The CDR3 runs from the conserved cysteine through the conserved F or W. The order of the fields is CDR3 length, D gene, V gene, clone size, J gene, CDR3 DNA, CDR3 protein. The D gene is left open where the match is weak. Clone size is shown for a subset of rows, as once, few, many or a class of expanded clone.

16	TRBD1	TRBV27	NA	TRBJ1-2	TGTGCCAGCAGTTTGTTTGGACAGGCCGCCAACTATGGCTACACCTTC	CASSLFGQAANYGYTF
14	NA	TRBV3-1/TRBV3-2	NA	TRBJ2-1	TGTGCCAGCAGCCAAATGGGCCACCACAATGAGCAGTTCTTC	CASSQMGHHNEQFF
15	NA	TRBV5-1	NA	TRBJ1-1	TGCGCCAGCAGCTTAACGCAGGGAACGAACACTGAAGCTTTCTTT	CASSLTQGTNTEAFF
14	TRBD2	TRBV19	NA	TRBJ2-7	TGTGCCGCGAACATGGGACTAGGGGCGGACGAGCAGTACTTC	CAANMGLGADEQYF
14	TRBD1	TRBV28	NA	TRBJ2-7	TGTGCCAGCAGTTTAAACAGGGGGCCCTACGAGCAGTACTTC	CASSLNRGPYEQYF
9	NA	TRBV29-1	NA	TRBJ1-2	TGCAGCGTTGACGGAGGGAGCACCTTC	CSVDGGSTF
11	NA	TRBV6-6	once	TRBJ1-2	TGTGCCAGCAGCCAGAACGATGGCTACACCTTC	CASSQNDGYTF
15	NA	TRBV4-2	NA	TRBJ1-1	TGTGCCAGCAGCCAAGAGTTACGGGGGAACACTGAAGCTTTCTTT	CASSQELRGNTEAFF
17	NA	TRBV3-1/TRBV3-2	NA	TRBJ1-2	TGTGCCAGCAGCCAAGGAATTGGGAGGGGAGCTAACTATGGCTACACCTTC	CASSQGIGRGANYGYTF
15	TRBD2	TRBV7-2	few	TRBJ2-7	TGTGCCAGCAGCCCCGGATGGGGGGGACCCTACGAGCAGTACTTC	CASSPGWGGPYEQYF
14	NA	TRBV7-2	NA	TRBJ1-1	TGTGCCAGCAGCTTTTCGAGGGCCAACACTGAAGCTTTCTTT	CASSFSRANTEAFF
13	NA	TRBV12-5	NA	TRBJ1-2	TGTGCTAGTGGGCACTCCTTCAGGTACGGCTACACCTTC	CASGHSFRYGYTF
15	NA	TRBV7-2	once	TRBJ1-4	TGTGCCAGCAGCTTAAAAGGGGGAGATCGGGAAAAACTGTTTTTT	CASSLKGGDREKLFF
16	TRBD1	TRBV19	NA	TRBJ1-5	TGTGCCAGTAGTATGGGACAGGGGCCCTCTAATCAGCCCCAGCATTTT	CASSMGQGPSNQPQHF
13	NA	TRBV15	NA	TRBJ1-1	TGTGCCACCACTCCTTCTCGGGACACTGAAGCTTTCTTT	CATTPSRDTEAFF
16	NA	TRBV7-9	NA	TRBJ1-4	TGTGCCAGCAGCTTAGAGGGGCCAGGGGTCGGCGAAAAACTGTTTTTT	CASSLEGPGVGEKLFF
13	NA	TRBV4-1	NA	TRBJ1-2	TGCGCCAGCAGCCAAGGGGGCCCGTATGGCTACACCTTC	CASSQGGPYGYTF
13	NA	TRBV30	NA	TRBJ2-7	TGTGCCTGGAGTGTGAAACAGGGCTACGAGCAGTACTTC	CAWSVKQGYEQYF
13	NA	TRBV3-1/TRBV3-2	NA	TRBJ1-2	TGTGCCAGCAGCCAAGCCCTAAGGGGAGGCTACACCTTC	CASSQALRGGYTF
13	NA	TRBV24-1	NA	TRBJ1-4	TGTGCCACCAGGGACAGTATTAATGAAAAACTGTTTTTT	CATRDSINEKLFF
13	TRBD1	TRBV29-1	NA	TRBJ2-7	TGCAGCATTTTAACAGGGGAGTCCTACGAGCAGTACTTC	CSILTGESYEQYF
13	NA	TRBV7-2	NA	TRBJ1-5	TGTGCCAGCAGCTCGCGCGGCAATCAGCCCCAGCATTTT	CASSSRGNQPQHF
14	NA	TRBV4-1	NA	TRBJ2-2	TGCGCCAGCAGCCGAAACAGGGAACCCGGGGAGCTGTTTTTT	CASSRNREPGELFF
15	TRBD1	TRBV10-1	once	TRBJ1-1	TGCGCCAGCAGCCCGGACAGGGGGCCTTTGGCTGAAGCTTTCTTT	CASSPDRGPLAEAFF
17	TRBD2	TRBV2	NA	TRBJ2-2	TGTGCCAGCAGCCCGCTATCGGGACTAGTCCTCCGCGGGGAGCTGTTTTTT	CASSPLSGLVLRGELFF
14	TRBD2	TRBV10-3	NA	TRBJ2-7	TGTGCCATCAGTCCGACTAGCGCAACCTACGAGCAGTACTTC	CAISPTSATYEQYF
16	NA	TRBV11-2	NA	TRBJ1-1	TGTGCCAGCAGCTTAGTCGGCGGGACCTTTAACACTGAAGCTTTCTTT	CASSLVGGTFNTEAFF
13	NA	TRBV9	once	TRBJ1-5	TGTGCCAGCAGCGCTCTGGCGGGGCAGCCCCAGCATTTT	CASSALAGQPQHF
18	TRBD1	TRBV18	NA	TRBJ2-2	TGTGCCAGCTCACCACCGCGGGACAGGGGGCGGTTCACCGGGGAGCTGTTTTTT	CASSPPRDRGRFTGELFF
13	NA	TRBV4-1	NA	TRBJ1-1	TGCGCCAGCAGCCCGGGGTGGAACACTGAAGCTTTCTTT	CASSPGWNTEAFF
13	NA	TRBV19	NA	TRBJ2-3	TGTGCCAGTAGTATAGGTAGCGCAGATACGCAGTATTTT	CASSIGSADTQYF
16	TRBD1	TRBV11-2	once	TRBJ1-2	TGTGCCAGCAGCACCCGGACAGGGGCCGGGAACTATGGCTACACCTTC	CASSTRTGAGNYGYTF
14	NA	TRBV6-5	once	TRBJ1-5	TGTGCCAGCAGTACCGGACAGAATAATCAGCCCCAGCATTTT	CASSTGQNNQPQHF
13	NA	TRBV2	NA	TRBJ2-2	TGTGCCAGCAGTGGGGCCCCGTCCGGGGAGCTGTTTTTT	CASSGAPSGELFF
16	NA	TRBV5-6	NA	TRBJ1-6	TGTGCCAGCAGCTTGGGGGGCCAGTACTTCAATTCACCCCTCCACTTT	CASSLGGQYFNSPLHF
17	TRBD1	TRBV6-6	once	TRBJ1-5	TGTGCCAGCAGTCCGGGACAGGGAGAGTCTTTCAATCAGCCCCAGCATTTT	CASSPGQGESFNQPQHF
15	TRBD1	TRBV6-6	NA	TRBJ2-1	TGTGCCAGCAAGCTAGACAGGGACTCCTACAATGAGCAGTTCTTC	CASKLDRDSYNEQFF
15	TRBD1	TRBV18	NA	TRBJ1-6	TGTGCCAGCTCACCGAATGACAGGGGGAATTCACCCCTCCACTTT	CASSPNDRGNSPLHF
13	TRBD1	TRBV12-3/TRBV12-4	NA	TRBJ1-1	TGTGCCACCGCCGGCGCGACAGGGGCTGAAGCTTTCTTT	CATAGATGAEAFF
15	NA	TRBV5-1	NA	TRBJ1-2	TGCGCCAGCAGCTTGGAAGGAATAGGACTGAGTGGCTACACCTTC	CASSLEGIGLSGYTF
14	NA	TRBV19	NA	TRBJ1-5	TGTGCCAGTAGTATGATGCAGGGTCCGAAACCCCAGCATTTT	CASSMMQGPKPQHF
13	NA	TRBV30	NA	TRBJ2-1	TGTGCCTGGAGTTCAGGGGCCTACAATGAGCAGTTCTTC	CAWSSGAYNEQFF
15	TRBD1	TRBV3-1/TRBV3-2	once	TRBJ2-3	TGTGCCAGCAGCCCGGGACAGGGGGCCGCAGATACGCAGTATTTT	CASSPGQGAADTQYF
13	TRBD1	TRBV27	NA	TRBJ1-2	TGTGCCAGCAGTTTTTCAGGGGGAACTGGCTACACCTTC	CASSFSGGTGYTF
15	TRBD2	TRBV10-3	NA	TRBJ2-1	TGTGCCATCAGTGAAGGTAGCGGGGTACGAGATGAGCAGTTCTTC	CAISEGSGVRDEQFF
15	NA	TRBV6-4	few	TRBJ2-3	TGTGCCAGCAGTGACTCGACGGGAGTCACAGATACGCAGTATTTT	CASSDSTGVTDTQYF
11	NA	TRBV29-1	NA	TRBJ1-4	TGCAGCGTCGAGGTCGCTGGAAAACTGTTTTTT	CSVEVAGKLFF
14	TRBD1	TRBV30	NA	TRBJ1-5	TGTGCCTGGAGTGTTGGACAGGGAACTCAGCCCCAGCATTTT	CAWSVGQGTQPQHF
16	TRBD1	TRBV5-8	NA	TRBJ2-1	TGTGCCAGCAGCTTCTACCAGGGGGCGCTGAACAATGAGCAGTTCTTC	CASSFYQGALNNEQFF
15	TRBD2	TRBV30	NA	TRBJ2-2	TGTGCCTGGAGCTATCTAGCGGGAATCACCGGGGAGCTGTTTTTT	CAWSYLAGITGELFF
15	TRBD1	TRBV6-5	NA	TRBJ2-7	TGTGCCAGCGGAACCCGGGACAGGGGAGGCTACGAGCAGTACTTC	CASGTRDRGGYEQYF
16	TRBD1	TRBV3-1/TRBV3-2	NA	TRBJ1-2	TGTGCCAGCAGCCAATCTAAGACAGGGGGGATTAACGGCTACACCTTC	CASSQSKTGGINGYTF
17	TRBD2	TRBV7-2	once	TRBJ2-3	TGTGCCAGCAGCTTTACCTTAGCGGGAGTTTCTACAGATACGCAGTATTTT	CASSFTLAGVSTDTQYF
15	NA	TRBV30	NA	TRBJ1-1	TGTGCCTGGAGTGACCCTAGGGGTTGGGCGACTGAAGCTTTCTTT	CAWSDPRGWATEAFF